This T cell receptor (beta chain) was sequenced in a study of sequential checkpoint blockade in melanoma. As for the study in general: Patients were randomized 1:1 to nivolumab-then-ipilimumab or ipilimumab-then-nivolumab first-line. Each arm's sequence ended with maintenance nivolumab.

Treatment meaning: randomized to nivolumab then ipilimumab (arm A) or the reverse (arm B). None of the patients previously received DNA-damaging chemotherapy. PBMC sorting kept live CD3+CD8+ cells without CD19 or CD56. Clones were sequenced by immunoSEQ multiplex PCR, and TCRdb holds only the in-frame ones, with some missing. Of fewer than 20,000 clones in the sample, around 83% were seen once. Trimming took 0 bases from V and 7 from J, leaving 8 bases between them. Germline values: CDR1 SGHDT, CDR2 YYEEEE. The CDR3 has 12 residues. The rearrangement joins TRBV5-6 to TRBJ2-7; D gene ambiguous. The receptor comes from a human donor with melanoma. The sequences come from CD8+ T cells sorted from blood (inferred from file names), collected from a patient given nivolumab and ipilimumab in sequence. CDR3 sequence: CASSLARREQYF. CDR3 coding DNA: TGTGCCAGCAGCTTGGCCCGCCGGGAGCAGTACTTC.